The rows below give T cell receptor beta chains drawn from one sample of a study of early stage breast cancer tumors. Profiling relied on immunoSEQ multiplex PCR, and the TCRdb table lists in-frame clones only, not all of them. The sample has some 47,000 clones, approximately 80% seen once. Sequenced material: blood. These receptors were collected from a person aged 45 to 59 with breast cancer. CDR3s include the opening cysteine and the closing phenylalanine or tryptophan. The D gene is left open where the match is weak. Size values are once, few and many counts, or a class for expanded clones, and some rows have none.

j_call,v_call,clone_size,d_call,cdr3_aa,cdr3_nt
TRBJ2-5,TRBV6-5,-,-,CASRVGPKETQYF,TGTGCCAGCAGGGTGGGGCCTAAAGAGACCCAGTACTTC
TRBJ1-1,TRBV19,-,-,CASSIGGRNTEAFF,TGTGCCAGTAGTATAGGAGGGAGGAACACTGAAGCTTTCTTT
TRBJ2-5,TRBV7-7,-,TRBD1,CASSLGTGGETQYF,TGTGCTAGCAGCTTAGGGACAGGGGGAGAGACCCAGTACTTC
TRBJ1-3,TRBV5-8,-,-,CASSPFDTIYF,TGTGCCAGCAGCCCATTCGACACCATATATTTT
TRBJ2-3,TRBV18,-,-,CASSRAADKGDTQYF,TGTGCCAGCTCACGGGCCGCGGATAAAGGAGATACGCAGTATTTT
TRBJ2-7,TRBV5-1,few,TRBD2,CASGGAGGPTDEQYF,TGCGCCAGCGGTGGGGCGGGAGGGCCGACCGACGAGCAGTACTTC
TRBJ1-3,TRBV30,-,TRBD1,CALDRGPGNTIYF,TGTGCCTTGGACAGGGGTCCTGGAAACACCATATATTTT
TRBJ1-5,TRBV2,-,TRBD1,CASSEYQGGPQHF,TGTGCCAGCAGTGAGTATCAAGGGGGCCCCCAGCATTTT
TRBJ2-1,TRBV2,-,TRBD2,CASSEWLAGMSSYNEQFF,TGTGCCAGCAGTGAATGGCTAGCGGGAATGAGCTCCTACAATGAGCAGTTCTTC
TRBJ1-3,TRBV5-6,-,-,CASSLARRTGGDTIYF,TGTGCCAGCAGCTTGGCGAGACGGACCGGTGGGGACACCATATATTTT
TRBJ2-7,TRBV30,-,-,CAWSRSGGVPGSYEQYF,TGTGCCTGGAGTAGGTCAGGCGGAGTCCCTGGGTCCTACGAGCAGTACTTC
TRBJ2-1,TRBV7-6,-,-,CASSLGGGAGYHEQFF,TGTGCCAGCAGCTTAGGAGGCGGAGCAGGGTACCATGAGCAGTTCTTC
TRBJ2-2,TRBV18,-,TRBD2,CASSRRPERGSNTGELFF,TGTGCCAGCTCACGACGCCCCGAGCGGGGTTCGAACACCGGGGAGCTGTTTTTT
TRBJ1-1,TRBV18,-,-,CASTRGANTEAFF,TGTGCCAGCACACGCGGGGCGAACACTGAAGCTTTCTTT
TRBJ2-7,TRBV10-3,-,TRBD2,CAISDWEGSYEQYF,TGTGCCATCAGTGATTGGGAGGGATCCTACGAGCAGTACTTC
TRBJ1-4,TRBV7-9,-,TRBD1,CASSSPGQTVKKLFF,TGTGCCAGCAGCTCCCCGGGACAGACGGTGAAAAAACTGTTTTTT
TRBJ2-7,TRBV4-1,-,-,CASSQEAGRLKAYEQYF,TGCGCCAGCAGCCAAGAAGCAGGGAGACTAAAGGCCTACGAGCAGTACTTC
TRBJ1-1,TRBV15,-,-,CATSRDAAITEAFF,TGTGCCACCAGCAGAGATGCGGCCATAACTGAAGCTTTCTTT
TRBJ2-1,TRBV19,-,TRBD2,CASSKLSGRADEQFF,TGTGCCAGCTCAAAATTGTCCGGGAGGGCCGATGAGCAGTTCTTC
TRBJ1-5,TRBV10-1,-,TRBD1,CASSSGTGGGQPQHF,TGCGCCAGCAGTTCCGGGACAGGGGGAGGGCAGCCCCAGCATTTT
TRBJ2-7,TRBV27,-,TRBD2,CASRLAGPLSYEQYF,TGTGCCAGCAGACTAGCGGGTCCCCTTTCCTACGAGCAGTACTTC
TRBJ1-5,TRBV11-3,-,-,CASSLGWGGGNQPQHF,TGTGCCAGCAGCTTAGGTTGGGGGGGAGGGAATCAGCCCCAGCATTTT
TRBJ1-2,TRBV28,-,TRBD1,CASSTGQGNYGYTF,TGTGCCAGCAGTACGGGACAGGGGAACTATGGCTACACCTTC
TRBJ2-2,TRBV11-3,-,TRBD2,CASSLRSGISGGELFF,TGTGCCAGCAGCTTAAGGAGCGGGATTTCCGGCGGGGAGCTGTTTTTT
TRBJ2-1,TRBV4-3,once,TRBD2,CASSQQGGRAGGSHEQFF,TGCGCCAGCAGCCAACAAGGGGGGCGCGCGGGAGGTAGTCATGAGCAGTTCTTC
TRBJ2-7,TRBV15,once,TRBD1,CATSRSGQGTYEQYF,TGTGCCACCAGCAGAAGCGGACAGGGAACCTACGAGCAGTACTTC
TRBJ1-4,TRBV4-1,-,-,CASSQEAGGSPEGLFF,TGCGCCAGCAGCCAAGAGGCGGGTGGGTCCCCCGAGGGACTGTTTTTT